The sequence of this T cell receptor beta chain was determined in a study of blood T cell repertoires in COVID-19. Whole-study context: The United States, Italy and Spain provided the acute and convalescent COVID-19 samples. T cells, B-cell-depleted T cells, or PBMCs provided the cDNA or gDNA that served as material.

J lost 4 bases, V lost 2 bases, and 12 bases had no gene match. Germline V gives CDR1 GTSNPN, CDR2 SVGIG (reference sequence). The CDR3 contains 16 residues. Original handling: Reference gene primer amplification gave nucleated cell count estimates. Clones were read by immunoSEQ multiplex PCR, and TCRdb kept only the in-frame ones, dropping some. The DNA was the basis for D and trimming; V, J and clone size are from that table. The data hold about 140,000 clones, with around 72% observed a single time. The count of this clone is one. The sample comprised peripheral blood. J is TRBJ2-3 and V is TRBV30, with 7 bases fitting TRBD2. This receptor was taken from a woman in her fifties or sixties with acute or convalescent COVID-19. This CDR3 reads CAWSPADAGVADTQYF. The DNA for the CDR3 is TGTGCCTGGAGTCCTGCCGACGCGGGAGTGGCAGATACGCAGTATTTT.